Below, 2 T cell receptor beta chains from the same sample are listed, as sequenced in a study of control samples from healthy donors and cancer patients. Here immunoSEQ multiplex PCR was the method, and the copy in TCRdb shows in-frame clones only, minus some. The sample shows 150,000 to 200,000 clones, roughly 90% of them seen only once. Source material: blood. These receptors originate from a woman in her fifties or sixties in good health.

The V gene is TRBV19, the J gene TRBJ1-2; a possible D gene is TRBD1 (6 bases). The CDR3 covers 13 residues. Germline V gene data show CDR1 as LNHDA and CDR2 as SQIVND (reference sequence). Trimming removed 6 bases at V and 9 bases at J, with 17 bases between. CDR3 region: CASSQNEGHSYTF. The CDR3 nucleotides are TGTGCCAGTAGCCAGAATGAGGGACATAGCTACACCTTC. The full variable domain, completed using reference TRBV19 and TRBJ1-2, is DGGITQSPKYLFRKEGQNVTLSCEQNLNHDAMYWYRQDPGQGLRLIYYSQIVNDFQKGDIAEGYSVSREKKESFPLTVTSAQKNPTAFYLCASSQNEGHSYTFGSGTRLTVV.

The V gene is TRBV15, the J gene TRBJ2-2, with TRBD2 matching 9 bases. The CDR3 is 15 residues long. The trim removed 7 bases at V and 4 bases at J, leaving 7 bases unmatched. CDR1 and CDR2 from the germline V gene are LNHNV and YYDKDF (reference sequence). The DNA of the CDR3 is TGTGCCACCATAGATGGACTAGCGTTCACCGGGGAGCTGTTTTTT. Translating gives CATIDGLAFTGELFF.